This T cell receptor beta chain stems from a study of CD8+ T cells in alopecia areata. Study results and limitations: Tofacitinib produced a significant decrease in scalp clonality and in expanded CD8+ clones among the top 100. Numerous clones, expanded in lesions, remained in scalp and blood during tofacitinib.

Details on this clone: Its antigen is not known.

Treatment defined: oral pan-JAK inhibitor, 5-10 mg twice daily. CDR3 length: 14 amino acids. Trimming shortened V by 0 bases and J by 7 bases, and 9 bases separated the two germline ends. CDR1 and CDR2 from the germline V gene are LNHDA and SQIVND (reference sequence). Investigators isolated RNA and reverse transcribed it into cDNA to act as the sequencing template. This table comes from immunoSEQ multiplex PCR, and its TCRdb copy is limited to in-frame clones, with some not included. The data contain about 180,000 clones, 53% of them seen just once; the ten biggest clones take up 11%. The clonotype originates from a human donor with alopecia areata. The specimen was CD8+ T cells sorted from blood, collected at week 24, from a patient treated with tofacitinib. This chain uses TRBV19 with TRBJ2-2, with D unclear. The CDR3 here is CASSIERPGGELFF. The CDR3 DNA follows: TGTGCCAGTAGTATAGAACGCCCAGGCGGGGAGCTGTTTTTT.